This T cell receptor beta chain comes out of a study of CD8 T cells in Susac syndrome. High-throughput TCR beta sequencing covered peripheral CD8+ and CD4+ T cells. The ends lost 3 bases at V and 3 bases at J; junction bases unmatched: 5. The CDR3 extends over 15 amino acids. This clonotype appeared once. With random hexamers, reverse transcription was performed on about 0.5 to 1 ug of RNA. From the immunoSEQ multiplex PCR reads, TCRdb called clonotypes with MiXCR, one entry per CDR3 protein. The sample shows tens of thousands of distinct CDR3 sequences, over 90% of them seen only once. The rearrangement uses TRBV12-3 or TRBV12-4 and TRBJ2-3; 8 bases are a match to TRBD2. The specimen was CD4+ T cells from PBMCs. The TCR originated in a human donor with multiple sclerosis. CDR3 nucleotide sequence: TGTGCCAGCAGTTTCGGGGGGGGCCTTACAGATACGCAGTATTTT. This encodes CASSFGGGLTDTQYF.